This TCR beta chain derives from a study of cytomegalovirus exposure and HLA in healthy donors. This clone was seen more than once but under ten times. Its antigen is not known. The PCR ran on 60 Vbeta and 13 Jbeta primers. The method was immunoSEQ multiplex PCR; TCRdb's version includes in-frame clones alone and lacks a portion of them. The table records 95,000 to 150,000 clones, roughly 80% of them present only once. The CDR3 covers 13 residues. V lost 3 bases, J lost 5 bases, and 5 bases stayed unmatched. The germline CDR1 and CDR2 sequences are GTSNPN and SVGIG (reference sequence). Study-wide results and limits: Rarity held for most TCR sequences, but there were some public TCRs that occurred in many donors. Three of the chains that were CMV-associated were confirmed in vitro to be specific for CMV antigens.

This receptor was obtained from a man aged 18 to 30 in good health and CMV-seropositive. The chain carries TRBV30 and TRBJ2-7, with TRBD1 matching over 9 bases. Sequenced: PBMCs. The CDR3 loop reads CAWRGQGPHEQYF. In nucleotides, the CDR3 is TGTGCCTGGAGGGGACAGGGCCCCCACGAGCAGTACTTC.